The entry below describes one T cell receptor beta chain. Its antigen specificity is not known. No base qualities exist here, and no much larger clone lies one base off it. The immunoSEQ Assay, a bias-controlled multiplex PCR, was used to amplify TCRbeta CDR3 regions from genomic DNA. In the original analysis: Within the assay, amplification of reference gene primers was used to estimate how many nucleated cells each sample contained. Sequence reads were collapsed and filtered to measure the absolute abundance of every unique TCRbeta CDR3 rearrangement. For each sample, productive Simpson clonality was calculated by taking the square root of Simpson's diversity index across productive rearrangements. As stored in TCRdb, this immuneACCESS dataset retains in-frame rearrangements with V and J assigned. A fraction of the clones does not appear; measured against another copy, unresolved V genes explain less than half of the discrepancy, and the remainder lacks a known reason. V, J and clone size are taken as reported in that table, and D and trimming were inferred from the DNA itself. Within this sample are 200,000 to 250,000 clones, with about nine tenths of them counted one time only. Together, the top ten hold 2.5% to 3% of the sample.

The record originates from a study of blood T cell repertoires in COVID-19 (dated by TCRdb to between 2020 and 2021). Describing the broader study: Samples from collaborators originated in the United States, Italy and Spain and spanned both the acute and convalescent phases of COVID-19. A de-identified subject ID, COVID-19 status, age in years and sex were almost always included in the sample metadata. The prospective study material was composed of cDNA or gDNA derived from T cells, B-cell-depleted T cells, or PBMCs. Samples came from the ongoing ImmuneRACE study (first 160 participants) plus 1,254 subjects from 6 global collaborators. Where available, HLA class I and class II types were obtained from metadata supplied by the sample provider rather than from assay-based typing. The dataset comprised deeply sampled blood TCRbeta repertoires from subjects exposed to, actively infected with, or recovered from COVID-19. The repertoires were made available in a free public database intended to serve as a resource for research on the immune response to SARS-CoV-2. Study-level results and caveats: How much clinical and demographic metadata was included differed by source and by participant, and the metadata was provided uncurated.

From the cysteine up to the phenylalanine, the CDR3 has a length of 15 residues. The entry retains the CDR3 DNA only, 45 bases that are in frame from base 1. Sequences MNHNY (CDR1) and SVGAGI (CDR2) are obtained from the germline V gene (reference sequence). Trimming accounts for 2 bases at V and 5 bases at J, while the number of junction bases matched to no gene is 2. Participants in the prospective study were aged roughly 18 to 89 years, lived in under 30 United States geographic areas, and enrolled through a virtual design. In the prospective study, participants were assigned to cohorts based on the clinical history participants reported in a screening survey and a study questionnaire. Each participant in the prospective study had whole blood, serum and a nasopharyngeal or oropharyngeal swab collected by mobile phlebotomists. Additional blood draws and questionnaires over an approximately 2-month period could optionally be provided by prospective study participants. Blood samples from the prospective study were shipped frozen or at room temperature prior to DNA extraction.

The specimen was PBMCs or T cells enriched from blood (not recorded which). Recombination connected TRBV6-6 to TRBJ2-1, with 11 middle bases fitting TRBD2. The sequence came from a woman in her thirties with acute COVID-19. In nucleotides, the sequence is TGTGCCAGCAGTTACGAGACTAGCGGGGACAATGAGCAGTTCTTC. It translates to CASSYETSGDNEQFF.